The following is a TCR beta chain sequence with its context. Antigen unknown. One end of the junction fails to match germline, which may point to a read error. Frozen-stored PBMCs produced roughly 2 micrograms of genomic DNA for TCR beta libraries. The assay was immunoSEQ multiplex PCR, and TCRdb's table has in-frame clones only and misses some. The sample has 200,000 to 250,000 clones, around 70% seen once; the top ten hold roughly 5.8%. The CDR3 runs to 15 residues. CDR1 SSHAT and CDR2 FNYEAQ come from the germline V gene (reference sequence). These data originate in a study of cytotoxic CD8 clonotypes in ibrutinib-treated CLL. Study findings and constraints: Clonality (at baseline) was higher than in age-matched healthy donors and tracked circulating CD8+ T-cell counts. Higher clonality was seen at ibrutinib response and a return toward baseline at progression.

The rearrangement joins TRBV7-7 to TRBJ2-3; TRBD2 agrees at 9 bases. The source is a human donor with chronic lymphocytic leukemia. This material consisted of PBMCs, taken after 12 months of ibrutinib treatment. The CDR3 bases are TGTGCTAGCAGCTTCTCAAGCCTAGCGGGGGATACGCAGTATTTT. Protein product: CASSFSSLAGDTQYF.